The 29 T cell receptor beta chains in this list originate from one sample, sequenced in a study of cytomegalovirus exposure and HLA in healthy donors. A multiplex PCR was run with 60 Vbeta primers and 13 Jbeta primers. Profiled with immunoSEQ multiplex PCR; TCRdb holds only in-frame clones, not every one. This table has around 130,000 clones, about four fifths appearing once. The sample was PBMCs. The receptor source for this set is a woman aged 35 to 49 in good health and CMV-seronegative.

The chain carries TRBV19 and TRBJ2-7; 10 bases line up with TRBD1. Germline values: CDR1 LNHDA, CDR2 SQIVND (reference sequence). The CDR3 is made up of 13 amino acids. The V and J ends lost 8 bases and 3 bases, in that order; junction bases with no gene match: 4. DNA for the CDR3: TGTGCCAGTGGCCGGGACAGGGGCTACGAGCAGTACTTC. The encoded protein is CASGRDRGYEQYF.

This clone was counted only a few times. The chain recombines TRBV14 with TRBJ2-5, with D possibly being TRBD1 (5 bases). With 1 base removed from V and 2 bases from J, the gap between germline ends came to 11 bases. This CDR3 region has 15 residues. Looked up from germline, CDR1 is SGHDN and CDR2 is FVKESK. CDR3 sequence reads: CASSQGRGPQETQYF. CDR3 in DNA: TGTGCCAGCAGCCAAGGAAGGGGCCCGCAAGAGACCCAGTACTTC.

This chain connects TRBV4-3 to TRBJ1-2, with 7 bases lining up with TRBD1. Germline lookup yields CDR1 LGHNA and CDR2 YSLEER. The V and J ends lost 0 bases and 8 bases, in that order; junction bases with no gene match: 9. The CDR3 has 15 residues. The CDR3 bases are TGCGCCAGCAGCCAAGATGGCGACAGGGTAGGCGGCTACACCTTC. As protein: CASSQDGDRVGGYTF.

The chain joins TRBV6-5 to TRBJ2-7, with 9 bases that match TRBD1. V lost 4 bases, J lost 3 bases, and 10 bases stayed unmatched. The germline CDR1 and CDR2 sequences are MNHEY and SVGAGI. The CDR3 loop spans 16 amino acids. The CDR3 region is CASSSGQGWGYYEQYF. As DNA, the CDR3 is TGTGCCAGCAGTTCGGGACAGGGTTGGGGATACTACGAGCAGTACTTC.

DNA for the CDR3: TGTGCCAGCAGCTACATGACAGGGGAGAATGGCTACACCTTC. Translating gives CASSYMTGENGYTF. The genes are TRBV7-8 and TRBJ1-2; the match to TRBD1 covers 8 bases. Germline V gives CDR1 SGHVS, CDR2 FQNEAQ. The CDR3 covers 14 residues. The ends lost 4 bases at V and 6 bases at J; junction bases unmatched: 7.

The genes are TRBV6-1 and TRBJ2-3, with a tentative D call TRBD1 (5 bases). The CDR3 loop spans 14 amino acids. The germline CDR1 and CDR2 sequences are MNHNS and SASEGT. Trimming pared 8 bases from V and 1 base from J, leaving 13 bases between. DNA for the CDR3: TGTGCCAGCGGGGCGGATCCTGGCACAGATACGCAGTATTTT. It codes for CASGADPGTDTQYF.

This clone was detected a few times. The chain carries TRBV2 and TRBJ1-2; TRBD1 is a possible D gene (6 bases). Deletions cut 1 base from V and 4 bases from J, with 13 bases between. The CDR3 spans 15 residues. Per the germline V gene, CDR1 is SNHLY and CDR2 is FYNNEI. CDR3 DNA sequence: TGTGCCAGCAGTGAAGGGGGGGGGCAGCCCTATGGCTACACCTTC. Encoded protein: CASSEGGGQPYGYTF.

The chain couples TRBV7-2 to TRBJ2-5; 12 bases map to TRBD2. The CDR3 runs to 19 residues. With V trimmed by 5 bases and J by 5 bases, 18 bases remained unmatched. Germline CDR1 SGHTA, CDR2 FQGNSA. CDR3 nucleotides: TGTGCCAGCAGCCCCCGGACTAGCGGGGCGGCACTAAACGGGGAGACCCAGTACTTC. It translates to CASSPRTSGAALNGETQYF.

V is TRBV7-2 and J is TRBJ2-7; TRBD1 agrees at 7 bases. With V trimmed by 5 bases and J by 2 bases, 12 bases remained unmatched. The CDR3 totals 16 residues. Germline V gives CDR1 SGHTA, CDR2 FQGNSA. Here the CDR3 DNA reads TGTGCCAGCAGCCTACGACAGGGCTACTCGACCTACGAGCAGTACTTC. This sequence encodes CASSLRQGYSTYEQYF.

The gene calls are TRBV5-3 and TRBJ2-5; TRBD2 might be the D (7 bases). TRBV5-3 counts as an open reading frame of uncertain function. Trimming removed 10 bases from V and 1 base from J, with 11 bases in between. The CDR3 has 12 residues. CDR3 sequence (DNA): TGTGCCCGGGGGGCGGTCCAAGAGACCCAGTACTTC. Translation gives CARGAVQETQYF.

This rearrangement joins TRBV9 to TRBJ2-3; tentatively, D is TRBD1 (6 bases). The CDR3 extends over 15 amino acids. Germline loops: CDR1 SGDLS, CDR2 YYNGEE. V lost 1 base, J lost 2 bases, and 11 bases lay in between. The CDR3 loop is CASSVSGAPTDTQYF. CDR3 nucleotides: TGTGCCAGCAGCGTATCAGGGGCCCCCACAGATACGCAGTATTTT.

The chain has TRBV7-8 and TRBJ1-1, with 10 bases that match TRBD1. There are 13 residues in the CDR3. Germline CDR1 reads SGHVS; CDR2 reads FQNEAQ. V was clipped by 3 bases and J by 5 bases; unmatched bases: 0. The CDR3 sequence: CASSLGQGTEAFF. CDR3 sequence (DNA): TGTGCCAGCAGCTTGGGACAGGGGACTGAAGCTTTCTTT.

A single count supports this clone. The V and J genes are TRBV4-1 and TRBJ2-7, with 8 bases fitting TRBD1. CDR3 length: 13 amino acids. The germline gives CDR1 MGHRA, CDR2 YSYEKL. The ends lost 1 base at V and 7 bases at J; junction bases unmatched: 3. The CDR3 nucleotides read TGCGCCAGCAGCCAAGGGACAGGGAAGGAGCAGTACTTC. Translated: CASSQGTGKEQYF.

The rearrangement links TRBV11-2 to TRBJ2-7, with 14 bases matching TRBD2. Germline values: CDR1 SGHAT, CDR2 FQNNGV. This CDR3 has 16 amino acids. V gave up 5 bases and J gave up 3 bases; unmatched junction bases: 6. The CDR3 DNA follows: TGTGCCAGCAGCCTAGGGACTAGCGGGAGTTTCTACGAGCAGTACTTC. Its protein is CASSLGTSGSFYEQYF.

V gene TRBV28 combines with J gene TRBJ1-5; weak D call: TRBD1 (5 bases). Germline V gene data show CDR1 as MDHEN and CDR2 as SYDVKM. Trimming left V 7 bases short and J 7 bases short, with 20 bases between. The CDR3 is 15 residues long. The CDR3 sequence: CASTPVLGLGQPQHF. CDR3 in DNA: TGTGCCAGCACCCCGGTATTGGGGCTTGGACAGCCCCAGCATTTT.

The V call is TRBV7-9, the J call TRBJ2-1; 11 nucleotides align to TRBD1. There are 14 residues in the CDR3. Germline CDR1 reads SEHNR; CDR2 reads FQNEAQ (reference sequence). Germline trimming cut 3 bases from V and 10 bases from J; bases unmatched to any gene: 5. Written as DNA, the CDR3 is TGTGCCAGCAGCTTGGACAGGGGGCACAGAGAGCAGTTCTTC. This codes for CASSLDRGHREQFF. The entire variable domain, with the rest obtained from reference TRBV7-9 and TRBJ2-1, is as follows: DTGVSQNPRHKITKRGQNVTFRCDPISEHNRLYWYRQTLGQGPEFLTYFQNEAQLEKSRLLSDRFSAERPKGSFSTLEIQRTEQGDSAMYLCASSLDRGHREQFFGPGTRLTVL.

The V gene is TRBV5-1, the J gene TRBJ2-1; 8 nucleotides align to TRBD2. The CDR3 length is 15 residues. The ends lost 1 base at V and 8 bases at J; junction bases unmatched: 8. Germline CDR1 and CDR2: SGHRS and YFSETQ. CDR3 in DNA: TGCGCCAGCAGCTTGAAGGAGCGGGAGACCCATGAGCAGTTCTTC. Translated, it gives CASSLKERETHEQFF. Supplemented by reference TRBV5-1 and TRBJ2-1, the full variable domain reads KAGVTQTPRYLIKTRGQQVTLSCSPISGHRSVSWYQQTPGQGLQFLFEYFSETQRNKGNFPGRFSGRQFSNSRSEMNVSTLELGDSALYLCASSLKERETHEQFFGPGTRLTVL.

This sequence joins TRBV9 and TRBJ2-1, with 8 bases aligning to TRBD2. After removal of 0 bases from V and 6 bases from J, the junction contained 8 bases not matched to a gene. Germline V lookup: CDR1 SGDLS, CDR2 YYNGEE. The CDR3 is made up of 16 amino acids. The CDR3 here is CASSVVSSGSANEQFF. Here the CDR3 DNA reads TGTGCCAGCAGCGTAGTATCAAGCGGGAGTGCCAATGAGCAGTTCTTC.

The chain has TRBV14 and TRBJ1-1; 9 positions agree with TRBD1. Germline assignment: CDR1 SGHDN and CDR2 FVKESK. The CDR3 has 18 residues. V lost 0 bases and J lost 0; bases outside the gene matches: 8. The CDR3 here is CASSQENQGQGLNTEAFF. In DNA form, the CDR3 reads TGTGCCAGCAGCCAAGAAAACCAGGGACAGGGTCTGAACACTGAAGCTTTCTTT.

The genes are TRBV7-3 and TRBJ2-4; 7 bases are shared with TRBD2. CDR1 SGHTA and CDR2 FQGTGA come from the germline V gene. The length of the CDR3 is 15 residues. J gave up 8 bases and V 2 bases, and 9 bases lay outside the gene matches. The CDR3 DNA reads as TGTGCCAGCAGCTTAGGGCTAGCGGCGGGGGACATTCAGTACTTC. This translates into CASSLGLAAGDIQYF.

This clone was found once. As DNA, the CDR3 is TGTGCCAGCAGTGAACCTAGTCGGAGCGGGAGTAGCACAGATACGCAGTATTTT. Amino acid sequence: CASSEPSRSGSSTDTQYF. This chain links TRBV6-1 with TRBJ2-3; 8 nucleotides match TRBD2. With V trimmed by 2 bases and J by 0 bases, 10 bases remained unmatched. CDR3 length: 18 residues. CDR1 and CDR2 from the germline V gene are MNHNS and SASEGT.

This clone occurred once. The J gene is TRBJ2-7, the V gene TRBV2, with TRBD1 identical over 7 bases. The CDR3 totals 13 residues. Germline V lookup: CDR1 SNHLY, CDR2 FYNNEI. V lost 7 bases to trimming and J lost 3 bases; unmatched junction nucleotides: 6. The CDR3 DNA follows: TGTGCCAGCACGGACAGGACTCTCTACGAGCAGTACTTC. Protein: CASTDRTLYEQYF.

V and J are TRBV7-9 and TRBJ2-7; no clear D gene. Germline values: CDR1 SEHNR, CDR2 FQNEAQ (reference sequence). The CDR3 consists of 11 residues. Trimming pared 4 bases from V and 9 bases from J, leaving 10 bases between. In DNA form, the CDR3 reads TGTGCCAGCAGCTCAGACGGGTGGCAGTACTTC. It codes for CASSSDGWQYF.

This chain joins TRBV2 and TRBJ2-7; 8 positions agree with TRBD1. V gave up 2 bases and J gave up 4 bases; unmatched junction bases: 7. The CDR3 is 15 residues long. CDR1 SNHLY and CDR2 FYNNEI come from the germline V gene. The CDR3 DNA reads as TGTGCCAGCAGTGAACTCACAGGGGGGAGGTACGAGCAGTACTTC. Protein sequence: CASSELTGGRYEQYF.

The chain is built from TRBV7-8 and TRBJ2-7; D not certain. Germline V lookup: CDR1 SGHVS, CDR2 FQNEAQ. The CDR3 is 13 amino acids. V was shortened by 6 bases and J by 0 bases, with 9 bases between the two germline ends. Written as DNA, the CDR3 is TGTGCCAGCAGTTCTCCCCCCTCCTACGAGCAGTACTTC. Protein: CASSSPPSYEQYF.

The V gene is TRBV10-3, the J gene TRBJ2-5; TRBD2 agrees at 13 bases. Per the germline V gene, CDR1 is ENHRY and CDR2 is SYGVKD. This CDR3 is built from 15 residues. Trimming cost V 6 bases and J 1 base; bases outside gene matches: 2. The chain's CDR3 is CAIRRTSGGQETQYF. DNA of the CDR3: TGTGCCATCAGAAGGACTAGCGGGGGCCAAGAGACCCAGTACTTC.

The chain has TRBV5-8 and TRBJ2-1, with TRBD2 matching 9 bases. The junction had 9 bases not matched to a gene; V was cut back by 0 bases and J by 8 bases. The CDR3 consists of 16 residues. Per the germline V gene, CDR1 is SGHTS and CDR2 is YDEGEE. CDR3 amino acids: CASSLDSGGFVYEQFF. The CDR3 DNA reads TGTGCCAGCAGCTTGGATAGCGGGGGATTTGTATATGAGCAGTTCTTC. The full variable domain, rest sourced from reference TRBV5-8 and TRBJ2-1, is EAGVTQSPTHLIKTRGQQATLRCSPISGHTSVYWYQQALGLGLQFLLWYDEGEERNRGNFPPRFSGRQFPNYSSELNVNALELEDSALYLCASSLDSGGFVYEQFFGPGTRLTVL.

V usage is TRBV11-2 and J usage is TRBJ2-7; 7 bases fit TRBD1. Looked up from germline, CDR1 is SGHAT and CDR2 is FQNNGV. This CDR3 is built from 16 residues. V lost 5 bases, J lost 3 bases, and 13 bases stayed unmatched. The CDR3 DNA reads TGTGCCAGCAGCCCCATTTCGAGACAGGGTAACTACGAGCAGTACTTC. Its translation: CASSPISRQGNYEQYF.

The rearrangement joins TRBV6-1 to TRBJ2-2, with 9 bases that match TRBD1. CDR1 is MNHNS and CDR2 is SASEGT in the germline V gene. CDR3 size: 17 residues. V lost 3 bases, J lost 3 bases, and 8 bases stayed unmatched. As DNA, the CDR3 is TGTGCCAGCAGTGAGTGGGACAGGGCCGGCGACACCGGGGAGCTGTTTTTT. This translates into CASSEWDRAGDTGELFF.